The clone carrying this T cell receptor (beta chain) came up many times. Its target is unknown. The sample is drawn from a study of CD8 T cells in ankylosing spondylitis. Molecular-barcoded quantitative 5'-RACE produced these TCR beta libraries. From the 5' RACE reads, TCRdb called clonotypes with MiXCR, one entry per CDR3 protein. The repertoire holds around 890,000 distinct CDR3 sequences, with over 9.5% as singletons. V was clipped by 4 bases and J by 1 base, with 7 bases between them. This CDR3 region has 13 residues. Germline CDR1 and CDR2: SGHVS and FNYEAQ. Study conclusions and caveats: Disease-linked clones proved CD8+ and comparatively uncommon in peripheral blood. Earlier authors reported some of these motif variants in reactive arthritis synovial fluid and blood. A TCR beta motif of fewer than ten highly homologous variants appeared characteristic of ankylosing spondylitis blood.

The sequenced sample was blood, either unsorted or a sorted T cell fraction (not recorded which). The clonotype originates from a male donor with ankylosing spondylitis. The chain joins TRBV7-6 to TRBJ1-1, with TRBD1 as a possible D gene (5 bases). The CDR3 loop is CASSYGTNTEAFF. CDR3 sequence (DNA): TGTGCCAGCAGCTACGGGACGAACACTGAAGCTTTCTTT.